Sequencing of this TCR beta chain was carried out in a study of post-analysis software for immune sequencing data. Study outcomes and limitations: Significantly decreased normalized Chao1 diversity was recorded for multiple sclerosis patients relative to controls. TRBV segments more frequent in patients than in controls numbered about five and included TRBV5-6, TRBV5-1 and TRBV20-1.

Incorporated into the TCR beta cDNA libraries were unique molecular identifiers, which served to reduce PCR and sequencing biases. TCRdb used MiXCR to reprocess the PCR reads, holding one entry per CDR3 protein. This table has roughly 400,000 distinct CDR3 sequences, 35% to 45% appearing once. Germline values: CDR1 SEHNR, CDR2 FQNEAQ (reference sequence). The CDR3 length is 16 residues. On this clonotype: The antigen remains unidentified.

The specimen sequenced was blood. The receptor comes from a girl between 2 and 10 years old with multiple sclerosis. The J gene is TRBJ2-4, the V gene TRBV7-9; 7 nucleotides align to TRBD1. The J call could be wrong; TRBJ2-7 is a better fit for the DNA end. CDR3 in amino acids: CASSLVPRDRGYEQYF. DNA of the CDR3: TGTGCCAGCAGCTTAGTCCCCCGGGACAGAGGCTACGAGCAGTACTTC.